Presented here are 23 T cell receptor beta chains from one specimen sequenced in a study of beta chain features in type 1 diabetes. Study-wide findings and caveats: Shortening that was moderate but significant affected the TCRB CDR3s of Type 1 diabetes patients in all four CD4+ subsets.

Isolated RNA was reverse transcribed in full, so expressed TCRB transcripts were sequenced. Clones were sequenced by immunoSEQ multiplex PCR, and TCRdb holds only the in-frame ones, with some missing. The sample holds 300,000 to 400,000 clones, approximately 9.9% seen once. Their antigens remain unidentified. Sequencing was performed on central memory CD4+ T cells from blood. The receptors derive from a man younger than 45 with type 1 diabetes.

In its sample, this clone was seen a few times. The chain links TRBV29-1 to TRBJ2-2; D might be TRBD2 (6 bases). The CDR3 has 14 amino acids. Germline-derived CDR1 and CDR2 are SQVTM and ANQGSEA. V lost 3 bases and J 2 bases, leaving 10 bases between the germline ends. The CDR3 DNA reads TGCAGCGTTGAGGCTAGCGCTAACACCGGGGAGCTGTTTTTT. It yields the protein CSVEASANTGELFF.

This clone has more than one count but fewer than ten. This chain connects TRBV6-6 to TRBJ1-2; TRBD1 agrees at 7 bases. This CDR3 is built from 13 residues. V trimming: 6 bases; J trimming: 6 bases; junction bases outside the gene matches: 7. Germline CDR1 reads MNHNY; CDR2 reads SVGAGI (reference sequence). The DNA of the CDR3 is TGTGCCAGCAGAAACGAGGGGGCGCATGGCTACACCTTC. This gives the protein CASRNEGAHGYTF.

This clone was seen a handful of times. This clone may be a read error of a much larger clone one base away. This chain joins TRBV5-1 and TRBJ1-5, with 9 bases aligning to TRBD1. The CDR3 is 15 residues long. Germline V gene sequence: CDR1 SGHRS, CDR2 YFSETQ. V lost 4 bases to trimming and J lost 5 bases; unmatched junction nucleotides: 7. The CDR3 loop is CASSQDWTGDQPQHF. The DNA of the CDR3 is TGCGCCAGCAGCCAAGATTGGACAGGGGATCAGCCCCAGCATTTT.

The rearrangement links TRBV9 to TRBJ1-3; 7 bases are shared with TRBD1. Germline-derived CDR1 and CDR2 are SGDLS and YYNGEE. The CDR3 has 15 residues. V shed 1 base and J 3 bases; nucleotides not matched to a gene: 4. The CDR3 DNA sequence: TGTGCCAGCAGCGTATCCGGGACAGTTGGAAACACCATATATTTT. Residues: CASSVSGTVGNTIYF.

This clone was seen a handful of times. The chain recombines TRBV4-3 with TRBJ2-3; D is unresolved. The V end was cut by 3 bases, the J end by 2 bases, with 12 bases between. The CDR3 has 15 amino acids. Germline CDR1 LGHNA, CDR2 YSLEER. The CDR3 DNA reads TGCGCCAGCAGCCAGACACGGAACCCCACAGATACGCAGTATTTT. Translating it yields CASSQTRNPTDTQYF.

The DNA for the CDR3 is TGTGCCAGCAGCGTACAGGGGAATTATGAGCAGTTCTTC. Amino acid sequence: CASSVQGNYEQFF. The J gene is TRBJ2-1, the V gene TRBV5-4; 7 bases match TRBD1. CDR1 and CDR2 (germline): SGHNT, YYREEE (reference sequence). This CDR3 comprises 13 residues. V was pared by 4 bases and J by 8 bases, with 6 bases of the junction left unmatched. The full variable domain, rest sourced from reference TRBV5-4 and TRBJ2-1, is ETGVTQSPTHLIKTRGQQVTLRCSSQSGHNTVSWYQQALGQGPQFIFQYYREEENGRGNFPPRFSGLQFPNYSSELNVNALELDDSALYLCASSVQGNYEQFFGPGTRLTVL.

This clone occurred a few times. CDR3 in amino acids: CASSFRDRGVEKLFF. DNA of the CDR3: TGTGCCAGCAGTTTCCGGGACAGGGGGGTCGAAAAACTGTTTTTT. The rearrangement joins TRBV25-1 to TRBJ1-4; 11 nucleotides agree with TRBD1. With 5 bases clipped from V and 8 bases from J, the junction kept 7 bases outside the gene matches. The germline V gene encodes CDR1 MGHDK and CDR2 SYGVNS. The length of the CDR3 is 15 residues.

The chain links TRBV25-1 to TRBJ1-3, with 8 bases identical to TRBD1. CDR3 size: 16 residues. The V segment lost 5 bases and the J segment 0 bases; nucleotides outside the gene matches: 6. CDR1 is MGHDK, CDR2 SYGVNS, per germline. The CDR3 is CASSRPTGGSGNTIYF. The CDR3 DNA follows: TGTGCCAGCAGTCGGCCCACAGGGGGCTCTGGAAACACCATATATTTT.

The rearrangement joins TRBV7-2 to TRBJ2-6, with 9 bases identical to TRBD1. CDR1 is SGHTA, CDR2 FQGNSA, per germline. With 5 bases clipped from V and 1 base from J, the junction kept 6 bases outside the gene matches. This CDR3 has 17 amino acids. The CDR3 loop is CASSQGQGGSGANVLTF. Written as DNA, the CDR3 is TGTGCCAGCAGCCAGGGACAGGGAGGTTCTGGGGCCAACGTCCTGACTTTC.

This clone turned up a few times. The chain carries TRBV9 and TRBJ2-5, with 8 nucleotides matching TRBD1. The CDR3 consists of 15 residues. In germline, CDR1 is SGDLS, CDR2 YYNGEE. J was trimmed by 5 bases and V by 2 bases; bases with no gene match: 8. This CDR3 is CASSVQGASKETQYF. In nucleotides, the CDR3 is TGTGCCAGCAGCGTCCAGGGGGCCAGTAAGGAGACCCAGTACTTC.

V and J are TRBV7-2 and TRBJ2-7, with a possible D match to TRBD1 (6 bases). There are 14 residues in the CDR3. From germline, CDR1 is SGHTA and CDR2 FQGNSA. V lost 4 bases and J 3 bases, leaving 13 bases between the germline ends. Written as DNA, the CDR3 is TGTGCCAGCAGCTCGGACAGTCAAGGCTACGAGCAGTACTTC. This codes for CASSSDSQGYEQYF.

This clone was observed a handful of times. This chain links TRBV14 with TRBJ1-1; no firm D call. Germline V gene data show CDR1 as SGHDN and CDR2 as FVKESK. CDR3 length equals 13 residues. Between the trimmed V and J ends, which lost 3 bases and 7 bases, there was a span of 12 bases. The CDR3 loop reads CASSQRRLDEAFF. CDR3 nucleotide sequence: TGTGCCAGCAGCCAGCGAAGACTCGATGAAGCTTTCTTT.

There are a few counts of this clone. The CDR3 sequence: CASSVSQSSYNEQFF. Here the CDR3 DNA reads TGTGCCAGCAGCGTATCCCAGAGCTCCTACAATGAGCAGTTCTTC. The genes are TRBV9 and TRBJ2-1; no reliable D call. The V gene's germline CDR1 is SGDLS and CDR2 YYNGEE. The germline V and J ends were trimmed by 1 base and 0 bases, with 8 bases remaining between them. The CDR3 length is 15 residues.

Details on this clone: A read error is likely here: a far larger clone is one base away. The V call is TRBV6-1, the J call TRBJ2-6, with unresolved D. V gave up 6 bases and J gave up 0 bases, with 6 bases separating them. Germline CDR1 reads MNHNS; CDR2 reads SASEGT. The CDR3 loop spans 14 amino acids. Here the CDR3 reads CASSSGSGANVLTF. The CDR3 DNA reads TGTGCCAGCAGCTCAGGCTCTGGGGCCAACGTCCTGACTTTC.

Concerning this clone itself: Other DNA sequences in the same sample also yield this CDR3. This chain links TRBV7-2 with TRBJ2-7; TRBD1 aligns across 8 bases. Trimming cost V 1 base and J 0 bases; bases outside gene matches: 5. This CDR3 comprises 16 residues. Per germline, CDR1 SGHTA and CDR2 FQGNSA. CDR3 region: CASSLVGQGASYEQYF. The CDR3 region has the DNA TGTGCCAGCAGCTTAGTGGGGCAGGGGGCCTCCTACGAGCAGTACTTC. The full variable domain, rest sourced from reference TRBV7-2 and TRBJ2-7, is GAGVSQSPSNKVTEKGKDVELRCDPISGHTALYWYRQSLGQGLEFLIYFQGNSAPDKSGLPSDRFSAERTGGSVSTLTIQRTQQEDSAVYLCASSLVGQGASYEQYFGPGTRLTVT.

In its sample, this clone was seen a few times. This clone may be a read error of a much larger clone one base away. This chain uses TRBV4-3 with TRBJ1-2; TRBD1 is a possible D gene (6 bases). The CDR3 length is 14 residues. Germline V gives CDR1 LGHNA, CDR2 YSLEER. V was pared by 5 bases and J by 2 bases, with 12 bases between. The CDR3 DNA reads as TGCGCCAGCAGCAACAGGGACGGGAACTATGGCTACACCTTC. Protein product: CASSNRDGNYGYTF.

V usage is TRBV30 and J usage is TRBJ2-5, with D possibly being TRBD2 (7 bases). The CDR3 consists of 15 residues. Germline CDR1 is GTSNPN and CDR2 is SVGIG (reference sequence). V dropped 3 bases and J dropped 5 bases, with 19 bases sitting between them. The CDR3 DNA follows: TGTGCCTGGAGACCTGAGGGCGGGGGCACTGAGACCCAGTACTTC. Translation: CAWRPEGGGTETQYF.

This clone came up a few times. The J gene is TRBJ2-6, the V gene TRBV27, with D uncertain. This CDR3 comprises 16 residues. With 2 bases removed from V and 0 bases from J, the gap between germline ends came to 8 bases. CDR1 is MNHEY, CDR2 SMNVEV, per germline (reference sequence). The CDR3 DNA is TGTGCCAGCAGTTTAATGCTCCTCTCTGGGGCCAACGTCCTGACTTTC. Encoded protein: CASSLMLLSGANVLTF.

This clone was picked up many times. The chain uses TRBV5-1 and TRBJ2-1; 8 nucleotides line up with TRBD1. V was clipped by 0 bases and J by 12 bases; unmatched bases: 5. The germline V gene has CDR1 SGHRS and CDR2 YFSETQ. The CDR3 contains 13 residues. In DNA form, the CDR3 reads TGCGCCAGCAGCTTGGCAGGGGGCCTTGGGCAGTTCTTC. The encoded protein is CASSLAGGLGQFF.

In its sample, this clone was seen many times. This chain links TRBV28 with TRBJ2-3; 14 bases line up with TRBD2. CDR3 size: 17 residues. CDR1 and CDR2 from the germline V gene are MDHEN and SYDVKM. Trimming cost V 6 bases and J 8 bases; bases outside gene matches: 13. The chain's CDR3 is CASSRPGLAGARGTQYF. The DNA for the CDR3 is TGTGCCAGCAGCCGCCCGGGACTAGCGGGGGCCCGGGGTACGCAGTATTTT.

This clone was seen a few times. The V and J genes are TRBV7-2 and TRBJ2-7, with TRBD1 matching over 7 bases. The V gene's germline CDR1 is SGHTA and CDR2 FQGNSA. The CDR3 is 14 amino acids. Trimming at V came to 5 bases and at J to 1 base, leaving 5 bases not matched to a gene. CDR3: CASSEGAYSYEQYF. The CDR3 DNA follows: TGTGCCAGCAGCGAGGGGGCCTATTCCTACGAGCAGTACTTC.

The chain combines TRBV5-1 with TRBJ1-4, with 12 bases matching TRBD1. There are 18 residues in the CDR3. The ends lost 2 bases at V and 0 bases at J; junction bases unmatched: 5. Germline-derived CDR1 and CDR2 are SGHRS and YFSETQ. The CDR3 protein is CASSLLGQGASTNEKLFF. The DNA of the CDR3 is TGCGCCAGCAGCTTACTGGGACAGGGGGCTTCAACTAATGAAAAACTGTTTTTT.

The chain carries TRBV5-4 and TRBJ1-2, with D possibly matching TRBD1 (5 bases). This CDR3 has 16 residues. V lost 0 bases and J lost 8, with 20 bases in between. Per the germline V gene, CDR1 is SGHNT and CDR2 is YYREEE (reference sequence). In DNA form, the CDR3 reads TGTGCCAGCAGCTTGGGGAGCTCGGGGCCAGGGAGGGGCTACACCTTC. It yields the protein CASSLGSSGPGRGYTF.